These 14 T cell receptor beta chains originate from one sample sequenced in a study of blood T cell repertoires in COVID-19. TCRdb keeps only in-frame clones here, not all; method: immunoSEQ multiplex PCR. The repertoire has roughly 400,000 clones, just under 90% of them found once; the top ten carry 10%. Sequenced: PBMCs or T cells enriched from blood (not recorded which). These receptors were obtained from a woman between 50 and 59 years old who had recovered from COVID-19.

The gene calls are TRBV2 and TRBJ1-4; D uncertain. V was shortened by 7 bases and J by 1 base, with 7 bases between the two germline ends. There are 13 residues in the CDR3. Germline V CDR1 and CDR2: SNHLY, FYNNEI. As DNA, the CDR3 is TGTGCCAGCACTGGCAGAACTAATGAAAAACTGTTTTTT. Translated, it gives CASTGRTNEKLFF.

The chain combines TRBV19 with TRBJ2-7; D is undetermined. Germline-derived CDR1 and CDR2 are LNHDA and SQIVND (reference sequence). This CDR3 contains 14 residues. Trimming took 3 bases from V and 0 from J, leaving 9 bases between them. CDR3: CASSMPEISYEQYF. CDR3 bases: TGTGCCAGTAGTATGCCGGAGATCTCCTACGAGCAGTACTTC.

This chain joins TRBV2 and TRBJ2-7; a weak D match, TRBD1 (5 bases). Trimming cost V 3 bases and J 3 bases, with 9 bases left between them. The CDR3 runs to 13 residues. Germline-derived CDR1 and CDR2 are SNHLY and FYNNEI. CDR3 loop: CASSDTGNYEQYF. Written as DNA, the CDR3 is TGTGCCAGCAGTGACACAGGAAACTACGAGCAGTACTTC. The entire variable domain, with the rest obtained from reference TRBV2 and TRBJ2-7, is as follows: EPEVTQTPSHQVTQMGQEVILRCVPISNHLYFYWYRQILGQKVEFLVSFYNNEISEKSEIFDDQFSVERPDGSNFTLKIRSTKLEDSAMYFCASSDTGNYEQYFGPGTRLTVT.

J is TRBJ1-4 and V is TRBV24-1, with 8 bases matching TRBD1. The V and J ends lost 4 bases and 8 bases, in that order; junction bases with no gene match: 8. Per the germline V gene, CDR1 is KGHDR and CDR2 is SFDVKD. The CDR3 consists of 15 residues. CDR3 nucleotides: TGTGCCACCAGTGAAGCCGGGACAGGAAAAGAAAAACTGTTTTTT. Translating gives CATSEAGTGKEKLFF.

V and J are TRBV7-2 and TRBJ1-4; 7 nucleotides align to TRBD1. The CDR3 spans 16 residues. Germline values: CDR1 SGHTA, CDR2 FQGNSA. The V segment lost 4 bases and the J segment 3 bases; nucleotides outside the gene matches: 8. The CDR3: CASSSFQGEANEKLFF. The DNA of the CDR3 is TGTGCCAGCAGCTCTTTCCAGGGGGAAGCTAATGAAAAACTGTTTTTT.

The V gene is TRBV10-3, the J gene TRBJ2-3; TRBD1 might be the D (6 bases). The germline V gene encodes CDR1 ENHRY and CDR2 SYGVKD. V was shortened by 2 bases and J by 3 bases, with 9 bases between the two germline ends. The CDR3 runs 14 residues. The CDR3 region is CAISEGQTTDTQYF. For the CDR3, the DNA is TGTGCCATCAGTGAGGGACAGACGACAGATACGCAGTATTTT.

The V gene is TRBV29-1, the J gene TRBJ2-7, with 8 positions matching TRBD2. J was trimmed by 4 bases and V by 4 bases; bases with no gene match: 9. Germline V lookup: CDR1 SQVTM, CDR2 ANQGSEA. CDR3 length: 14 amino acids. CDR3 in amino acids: CSVAAGGALYEQYF. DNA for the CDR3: TGCAGCGTTGCGGCCGGGGGGGCGCTTTACGAGCAGTACTTC.

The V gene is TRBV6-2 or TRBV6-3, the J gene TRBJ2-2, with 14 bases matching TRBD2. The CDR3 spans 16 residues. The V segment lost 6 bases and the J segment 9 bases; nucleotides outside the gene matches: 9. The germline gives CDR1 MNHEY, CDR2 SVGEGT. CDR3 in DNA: TGTGCCAGCAGATACGGGACTAGCGGGGGCAACCGGGAGCTGTTTTTT. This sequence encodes CASRYGTSGGNRELFF.

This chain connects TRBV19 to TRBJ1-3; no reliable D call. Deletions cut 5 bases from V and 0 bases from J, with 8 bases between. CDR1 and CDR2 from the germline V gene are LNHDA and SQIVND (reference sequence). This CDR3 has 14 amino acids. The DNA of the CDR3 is TGTGCCAGTAGTGGCTGGGCCTCTGGAAACACCATATATTTT. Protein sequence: CASSGWASGNTIYF.

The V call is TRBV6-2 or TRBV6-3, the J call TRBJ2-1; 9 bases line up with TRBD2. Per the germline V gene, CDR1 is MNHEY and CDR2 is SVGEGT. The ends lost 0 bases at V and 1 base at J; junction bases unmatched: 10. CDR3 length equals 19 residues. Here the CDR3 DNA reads TGTGCCAGCAGTTACTCTCTAAGCGGGGGGTCGAAGTCCTACAATGAGCAGTTCTTC. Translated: CASSYSLSGGSKSYNEQFF.

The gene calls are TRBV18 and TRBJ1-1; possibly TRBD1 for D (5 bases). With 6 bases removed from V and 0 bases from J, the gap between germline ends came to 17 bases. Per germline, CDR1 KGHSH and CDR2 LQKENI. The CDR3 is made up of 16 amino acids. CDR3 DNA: TGTGCCAGCTCCCCTGGGGCAGGGCAAATGAACACTGAAGCTTTCTTT. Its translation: CASSPGAGQMNTEAFF.

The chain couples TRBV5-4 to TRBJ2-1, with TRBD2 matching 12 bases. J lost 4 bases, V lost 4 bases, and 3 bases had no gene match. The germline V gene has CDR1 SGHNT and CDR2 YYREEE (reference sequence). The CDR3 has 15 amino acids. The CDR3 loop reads CASSTLAGGYNEQFF. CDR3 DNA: TGTGCCAGCAGCACACTAGCGGGGGGTTACAATGAGCAGTTCTTC.

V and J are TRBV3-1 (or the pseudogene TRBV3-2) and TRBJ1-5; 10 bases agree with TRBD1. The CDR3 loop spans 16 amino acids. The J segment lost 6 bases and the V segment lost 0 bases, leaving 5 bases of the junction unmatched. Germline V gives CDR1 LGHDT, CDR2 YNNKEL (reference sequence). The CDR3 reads CASSQEPGTGVQPQHF. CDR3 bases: TGTGCCAGCAGCCAAGAACCGGGGACAGGGGTTCAGCCCCAGCATTTT.

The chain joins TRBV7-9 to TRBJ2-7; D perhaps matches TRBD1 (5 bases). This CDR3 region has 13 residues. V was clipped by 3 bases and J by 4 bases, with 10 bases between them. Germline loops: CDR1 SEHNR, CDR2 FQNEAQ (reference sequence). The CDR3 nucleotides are TGTGCCAGCAGCTTGACAGAAGAATACGAGCAGTACTTC. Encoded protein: CASSLTEEYEQYF.